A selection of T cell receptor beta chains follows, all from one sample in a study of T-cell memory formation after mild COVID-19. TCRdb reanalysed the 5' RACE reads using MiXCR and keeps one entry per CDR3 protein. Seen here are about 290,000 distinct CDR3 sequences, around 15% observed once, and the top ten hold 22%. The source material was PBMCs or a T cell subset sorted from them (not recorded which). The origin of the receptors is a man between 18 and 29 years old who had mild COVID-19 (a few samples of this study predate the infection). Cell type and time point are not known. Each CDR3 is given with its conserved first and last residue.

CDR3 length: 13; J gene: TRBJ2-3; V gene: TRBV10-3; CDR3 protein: CAISGQDTDTQYF
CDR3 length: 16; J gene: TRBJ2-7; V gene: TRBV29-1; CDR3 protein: CSVRGQPGLSSYEQYF
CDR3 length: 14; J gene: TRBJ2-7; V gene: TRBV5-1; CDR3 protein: CASRLAGAGNEQYF
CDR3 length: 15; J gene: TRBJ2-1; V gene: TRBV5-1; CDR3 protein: CASSFWQGDEGEQFF
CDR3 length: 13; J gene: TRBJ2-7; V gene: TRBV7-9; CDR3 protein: CASSLALKSEQYF
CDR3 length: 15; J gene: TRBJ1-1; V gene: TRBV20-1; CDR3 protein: CSAIPLIYMNTEAFF
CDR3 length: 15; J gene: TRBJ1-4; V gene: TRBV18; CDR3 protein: CASSPAGGRDEKLFF
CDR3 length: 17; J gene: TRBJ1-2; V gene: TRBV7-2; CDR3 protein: CASSQDRGPPSPGGYTF
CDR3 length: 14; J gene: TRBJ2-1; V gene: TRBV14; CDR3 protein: CASSQVWMDNEQFF
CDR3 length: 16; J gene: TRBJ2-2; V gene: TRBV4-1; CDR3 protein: CASSPLGRGGAGELFF
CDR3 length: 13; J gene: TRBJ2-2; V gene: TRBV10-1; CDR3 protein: CASCREMDGELFF
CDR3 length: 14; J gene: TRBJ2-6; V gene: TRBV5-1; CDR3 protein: CASSSLPGANVLTF
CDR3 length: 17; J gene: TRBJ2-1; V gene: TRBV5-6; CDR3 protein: CASTPSPPGADYNEQFF
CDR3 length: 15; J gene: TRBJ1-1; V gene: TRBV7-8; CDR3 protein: CASSLWGGARTEAFF
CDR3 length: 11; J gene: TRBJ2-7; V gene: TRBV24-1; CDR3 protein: CATSDGYEQYF
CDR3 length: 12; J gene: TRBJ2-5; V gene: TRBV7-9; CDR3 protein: CASSLPQGAQYF
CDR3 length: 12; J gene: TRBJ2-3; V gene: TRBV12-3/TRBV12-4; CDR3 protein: CASSLGADTQYF
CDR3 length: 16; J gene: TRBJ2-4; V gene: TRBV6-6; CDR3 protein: CASSYSRGLAKNIQYF
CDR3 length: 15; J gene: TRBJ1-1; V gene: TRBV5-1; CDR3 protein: CASRIRGAGNTEAFF
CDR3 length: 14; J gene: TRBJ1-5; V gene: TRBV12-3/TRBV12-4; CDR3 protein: CASSYQGVLQPQHF
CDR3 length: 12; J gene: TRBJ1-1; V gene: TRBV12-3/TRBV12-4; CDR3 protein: CASTPFRTEAFF
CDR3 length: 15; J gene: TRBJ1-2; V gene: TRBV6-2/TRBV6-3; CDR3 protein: CASSYSRGPSDGYTF
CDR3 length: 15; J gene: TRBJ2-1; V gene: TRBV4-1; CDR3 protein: CASSQRDSINNEQFF
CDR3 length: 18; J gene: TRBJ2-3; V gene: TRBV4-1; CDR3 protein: CASSQVRTGPSSTDTQYF
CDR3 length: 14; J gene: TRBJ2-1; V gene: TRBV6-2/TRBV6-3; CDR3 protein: CASSGTSDYNEQFF
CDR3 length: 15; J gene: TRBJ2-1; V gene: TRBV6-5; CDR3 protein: CASSYSPGRMGEQFF
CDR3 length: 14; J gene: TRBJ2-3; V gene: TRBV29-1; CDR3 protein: CSVEWRGVRDTQYF
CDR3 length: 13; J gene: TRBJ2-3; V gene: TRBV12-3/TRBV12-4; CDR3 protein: CASAGRNADTQYF